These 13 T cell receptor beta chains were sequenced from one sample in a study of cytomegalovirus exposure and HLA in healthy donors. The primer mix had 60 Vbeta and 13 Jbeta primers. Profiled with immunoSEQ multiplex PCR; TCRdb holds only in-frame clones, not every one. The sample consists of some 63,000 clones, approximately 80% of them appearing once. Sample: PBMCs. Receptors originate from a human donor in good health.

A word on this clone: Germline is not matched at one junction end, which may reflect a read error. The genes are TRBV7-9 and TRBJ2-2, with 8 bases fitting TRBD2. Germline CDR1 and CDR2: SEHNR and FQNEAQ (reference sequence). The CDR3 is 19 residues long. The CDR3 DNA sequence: TGTTCCAGCAGAACTTTAGGTTGGACAGCGGGGGTTTTGACCGGGGAGCTGTTTTTT. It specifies CSSRTLGWTAGVLTGELFF.

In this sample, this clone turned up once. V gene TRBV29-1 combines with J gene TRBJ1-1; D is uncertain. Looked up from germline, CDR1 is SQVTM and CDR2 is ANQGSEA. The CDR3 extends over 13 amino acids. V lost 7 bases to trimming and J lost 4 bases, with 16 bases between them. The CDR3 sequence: CSGGGPPGTEAFF. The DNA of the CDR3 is TGCAGCGGCGGTGGCCCTCCGGGCACTGAAGCTTTCTTT.

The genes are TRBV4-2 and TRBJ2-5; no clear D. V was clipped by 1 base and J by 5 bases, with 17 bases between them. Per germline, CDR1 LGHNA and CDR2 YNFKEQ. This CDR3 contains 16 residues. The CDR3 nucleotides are TGTGCCAGCAGCCAAGGAAGATATTATCTCGCGGAGACCCAGTACTTC. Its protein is CASSQGRYYLAETQYF.

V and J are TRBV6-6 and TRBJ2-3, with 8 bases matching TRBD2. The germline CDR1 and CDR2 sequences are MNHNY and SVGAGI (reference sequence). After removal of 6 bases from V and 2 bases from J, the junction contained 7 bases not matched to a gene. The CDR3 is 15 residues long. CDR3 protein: CASRTFSGDTDTQYF. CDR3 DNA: TGTGCCAGCAGGACTTTTAGCGGGGACACAGATACGCAGTATTTT.

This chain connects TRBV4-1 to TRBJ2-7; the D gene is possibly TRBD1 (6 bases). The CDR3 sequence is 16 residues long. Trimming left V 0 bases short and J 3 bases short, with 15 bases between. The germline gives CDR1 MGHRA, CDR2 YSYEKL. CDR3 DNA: TGCGCCAGCAGCCAAGAACCCAGACAGGCCCACTACGAGCAGTACTTC. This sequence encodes CASSQEPRQAHYEQYF.

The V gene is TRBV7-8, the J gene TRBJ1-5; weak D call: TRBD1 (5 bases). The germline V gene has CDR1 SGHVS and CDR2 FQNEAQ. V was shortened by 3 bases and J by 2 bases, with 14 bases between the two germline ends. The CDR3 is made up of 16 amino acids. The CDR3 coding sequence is TGTGCCAGCAGCTTGCACGCAGGGTTCGGCAATCAGCCCCAGCATTTT. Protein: CASSLHAGFGNQPQHF.

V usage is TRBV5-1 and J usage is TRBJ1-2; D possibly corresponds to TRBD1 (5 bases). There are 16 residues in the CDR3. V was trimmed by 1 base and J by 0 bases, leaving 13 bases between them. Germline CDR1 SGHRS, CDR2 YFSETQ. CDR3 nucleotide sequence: TGCGCCAGCAGCTTGACAGGCGCCTCACCTAACTATGGCTACACCTTC. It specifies CASSLTGASPNYGYTF. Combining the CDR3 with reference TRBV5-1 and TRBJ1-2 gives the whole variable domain KAGVTQTPRYLIKTRGQQVTLSCSPISGHRSVSWYQQTPGQGLQFLFEYFSETQRNKGNFPGRFSGRQFSNSRSEMNVSTLELGDSALYLCASSLTGASPNYGYTFGSGTRLTVV.

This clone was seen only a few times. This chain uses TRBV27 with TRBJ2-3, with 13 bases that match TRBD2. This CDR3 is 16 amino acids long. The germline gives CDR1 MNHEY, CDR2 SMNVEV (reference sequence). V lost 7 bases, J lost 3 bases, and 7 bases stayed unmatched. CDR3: CASNSLGLAGTDTQYF. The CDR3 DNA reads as TGTGCCAGCAACTCCCTGGGACTAGCGGGAACAGATACGCAGTATTTT.

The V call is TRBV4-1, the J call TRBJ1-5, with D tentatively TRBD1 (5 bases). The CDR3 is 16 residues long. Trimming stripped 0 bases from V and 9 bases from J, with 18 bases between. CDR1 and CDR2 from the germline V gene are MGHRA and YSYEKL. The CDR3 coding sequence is TGCGCCAGCAGCCAAGACGCGGCACAGGTAATGAGGCCCCAGCATTTT. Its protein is CASSQDAAQVMRPQHF.

For the CDR3, the DNA is TGCGCCAGCAGCTCCAACCCGGACAGCTACGAGCAGTACTTC. Its translation: CASSSNPDSYEQYF. The chain links TRBV5-1 to TRBJ2-7; a weak D match, TRBD1 (6 bases). This CDR3 region has 14 residues. V dropped 3 bases and J dropped 3 bases, with 13 bases sitting between them. CDR1 SGHRS and CDR2 YFSETQ come from the germline V gene.

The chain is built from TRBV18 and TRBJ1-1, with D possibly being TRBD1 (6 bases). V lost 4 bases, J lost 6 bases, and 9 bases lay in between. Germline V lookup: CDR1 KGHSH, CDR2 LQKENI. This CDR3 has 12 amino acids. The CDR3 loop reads CASSLRGSEAFF. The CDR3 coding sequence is TGTGCCAGCTCACTAAGGGGGTCTGAAGCTTTCTTT.

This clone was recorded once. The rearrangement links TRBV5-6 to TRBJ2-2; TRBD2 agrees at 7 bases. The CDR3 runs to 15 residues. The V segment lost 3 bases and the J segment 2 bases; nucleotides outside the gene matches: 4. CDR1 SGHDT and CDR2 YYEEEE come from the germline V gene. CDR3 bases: TGTGCCAGCAGCTGGGGGACTACCAACACCGGGGAGCTGTTTTTT. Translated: CASSWGTTNTGELFF.

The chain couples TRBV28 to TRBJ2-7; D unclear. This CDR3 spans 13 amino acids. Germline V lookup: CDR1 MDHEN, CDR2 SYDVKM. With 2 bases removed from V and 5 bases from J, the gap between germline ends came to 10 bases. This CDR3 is CASSLAWRHEQYF. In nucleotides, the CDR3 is TGTGCCAGCAGTTTAGCCTGGCGGCACGAGCAGTACTTC.